This T cell receptor (beta chain) is drawn from a study of T-cell reconstitution after alpha-beta-depleted transplantation in children. The TCRbeta library incorporated unique molecular identifiers. TCRdb re-analysed the PCR reads in MiXCR, keeping a single row per CDR3 protein. The sample carries hundreds of thousands of distinct CDR3 sequences, about 10% recorded once. The sample holds a few counts of this clonotype. Germline CDR1 MGHDK, CDR2 SYGVNS. Between the trimmed V and J ends, which lost 4 bases and 5 bases, there was a span of 15 bases. The CDR3 consists of 15 residues. The sequence was collected from a human donor who donated a stem cell graft to a child with acute myeloid leukemia. The V and J genes are TRBV25-1 and TRBJ2-1, with a weak D call TRBD1 (5 bases). Specimen: PBMCs from the stem cell graft donor, collected from the stem cell graft. The CDR3 DNA sequence: TGTGCCAGCAGTGGAGCAGGGTCCATAGACAATGAGCAGTTCTTC. Translated: CASSGAGSIDNEQFF.